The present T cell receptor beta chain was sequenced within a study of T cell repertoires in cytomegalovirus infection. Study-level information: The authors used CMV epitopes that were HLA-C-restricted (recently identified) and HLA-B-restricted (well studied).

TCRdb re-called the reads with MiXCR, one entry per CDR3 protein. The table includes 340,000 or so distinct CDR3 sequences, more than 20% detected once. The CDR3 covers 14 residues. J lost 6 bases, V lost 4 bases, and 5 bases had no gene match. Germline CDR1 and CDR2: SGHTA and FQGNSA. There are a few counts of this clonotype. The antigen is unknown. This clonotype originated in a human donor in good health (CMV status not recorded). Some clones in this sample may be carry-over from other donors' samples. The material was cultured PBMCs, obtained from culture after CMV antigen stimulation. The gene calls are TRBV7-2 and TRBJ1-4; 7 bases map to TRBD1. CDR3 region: CASSYRDSHEKLFF. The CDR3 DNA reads TGTGCCAGCAGCTACCGGGACAGCCATGAAAAACTGTTTTTT.